This entry lists 30 T cell receptor beta chains sequenced from one sample in a study of STAT5B mutations in CD4+ large granular lymphocyte leukemia. Here immunoSEQ multiplex PCR was the method, and the copy in TCRdb shows in-frame clones only, minus some. Of 25,000 to 35,000 clones in the sample, roughly 70% were seen once. Sequenced input: CD4+ T cells from blood buffy coats. The receptors derive from a human donor in good health.

V gene TRBV14 combines with J gene TRBJ1-6; a weak D match, TRBD1 (5 bases). Germline CDR1 reads SGHDN; CDR2 reads FVKESK. The V end was cut by 4 bases, the J end by 6 bases, with 13 bases between. This CDR3 spans 15 amino acids. The CDR3 nucleotides are TGTGCCAGCAGCCGGCTGGAGACAGTTAATTCACCCCTCCACTTT. Protein product: CASSRLETVNSPLHF.

The chain is built from TRBV9 and TRBJ2-1, with 8 bases aligning to TRBD2. The CDR3 consists of 15 residues. With V trimmed by 0 bases and J by 6 bases, 5 bases remained unmatched. The V gene's germline CDR1 is SGDLS and CDR2 YYNGEE. CDR3 DNA: TGTGCCAGCAGCGTAGACGGGGGGGGGTTCAATGAGCAGTTCTTC. It translates to CASSVDGGGFNEQFF.

This clone was detected once. The rearrangement links TRBV6-6 to TRBJ2-1; 9 positions match TRBD1. After removal of 2 bases from V and 6 bases from J, the junction contained 5 bases not matched to a gene. Per germline, CDR1 MNHNY and CDR2 SVGAGI (reference sequence). The CDR3 contains 15 residues. CDR3 in amino acids: CASSYPGQGSNEQFF. DNA of the CDR3: TGTGCCAGCAGTTACCCGGGACAGGGATCCAATGAGCAGTTCTTC.

The V and J genes are TRBV6-5 and TRBJ1-1; no definite D call. The germline gives CDR1 MNHEY, CDR2 SVGAGI. CDR3 length equals 11 residues. Trimming shortened V by 11 bases and J by 5 bases, and 12 bases separated the two germline ends. This chain's CDR3 is CAVKAGTEAFF. Written as DNA, the CDR3 is TGTGCCGTAAAAGCGGGGACTGAAGCTTTCTTT.

In its sample, this clone was seen once. The chain links TRBV27 to TRBJ2-3; possibly TRBD2 for D (5 bases). The CDR3 runs to 12 residues. The V gene's germline CDR1 is MNHEY and CDR2 SMNVEV (reference sequence). The V and J ends lost 6 bases and 6 bases respectively, with 10 bases between them. The CDR3 is CASSPTRDTQYF. The CDR3 region has the DNA TGTGCCAGCAGCCCTACTAGGGATACGCAGTATTTT.

This chain links TRBV2 with TRBJ2-7; 9 nucleotides align to TRBD2. Trimming removed 1 base from V and 4 bases from J; junction bases left unmatched: 2. The germline V gene has CDR1 SNHLY and CDR2 FYNNEI. The CDR3 covers 14 residues. CDR3 nucleotide sequence: TGTGCCAGCAGTGAAGGAGGACTAGCGTACGAGCAGTACTTC. It codes for CASSEGGLAYEQYF.

The V and J genes are TRBV5-6 and TRBJ2-1; D not certain. CDR1 is SGHDT, CDR2 YYEEEE, per germline. Trimming left V 2 bases short and J 4 bases short, with 13 bases between. The CDR3 length is 15 residues. CDR3 amino acids: CASSLAYSIYNEQFF. The CDR3 nucleotides are TGTGCCAGCAGCTTAGCCTACTCGATATACAATGAGCAGTTCTTC.

The V gene is TRBV28, the J gene TRBJ1-2; perhaps TRBD1 as D (5 bases). V was shortened by 1 base and J by 6 bases, with 18 bases between the two germline ends. The CDR3 runs 16 residues. The germline V gene encodes CDR1 MDHEN and CDR2 SYDVKM. The DNA for the CDR3 is TGTGCCAGCAGTTTATTTGAGGACACTCCGCGGGATGGCTACACCTTC. Translated: CASSLFEDTPRDGYTF.

The gene calls are TRBV12-5 and TRBJ2-5; tentatively, D is TRBD1 or TRBD2 (5 bases each). The V end was cut by 6 bases, the J end by 1 base, with 15 bases between. The CDR3 covers 15 residues. In germline, CDR1 is LGHNT, CDR2 FRNRAP. The CDR3 loop is CASGTGTGFQETQYF. In nucleotides, the CDR3 is TGTGCTAGTGGAACCGGGACGGGCTTCCAAGAGACCCAGTACTTC.

This clone has more than one count but fewer than ten. This rearrangement joins TRBV7-8 to TRBJ1-5; the match to TRBD1 covers 7 bases. V shed 6 bases and J 4 bases; nucleotides not matched to a gene: 6. CDR1 SGHVS and CDR2 FQNEAQ come from the germline V gene. This CDR3 region has 14 residues. The CDR3 region has the DNA TGTGCCAGCAGTCCCCAGGGGGGGAATCAGCCCCAGCATTTT. Its translation is CASSPQGGNQPQHF.

The V gene is TRBV12-5, the J gene TRBJ2-1; 9 bases agree with TRBD2. CDR1 is LGHNT and CDR2 is FRNRAP in the germline V gene. Germline trimming cut 5 bases from V and 12 bases from J; bases unmatched to any gene: 14. This CDR3 spans 15 amino acids. The CDR3: CASGTPGLAGGGQFF. CDR3 sequence (DNA): TGTGCTAGTGGTACACCGGGACTAGCAGGTGGCGGGCAGTTCTTC.

The V call is TRBV5-4, the J call TRBJ2-7, with 10 bases that match TRBD2. Germline lookup yields CDR1 SGHNT and CDR2 YYREEE (reference sequence). CDR3 length: 15 residues. V lost 2 bases and J lost 3; bases outside the gene matches: 5. CDR3: CASSFGLAENYEQYF. The CDR3 bases are TGTGCCAGCAGCTTCGGACTAGCGGAGAACTACGAGCAGTACTTC.

The chain combines TRBV9 with TRBJ1-4; a possible D gene is TRBD1 (5 bases). The V gene lost 4 bases and the J gene lost 3 bases, with 10 bases spanning the gap. The germline CDR1 and CDR2 sequences are SGDLS and YYNGEE. The CDR3 sequence is 14 residues long. The CDR3 is CASSKGSSNEKLFF. CDR3 in DNA: TGTGCCAGCAGCAAGGGGTCGTCTAATGAAAAACTGTTTTTT.

This clone was seen a few times. The chain combines TRBV16 with TRBJ1-2; D is unresolved. CDR3 size: 13 residues. Germline V gene lookup returns CDR1 KGHSY and CDR2 FQNENV. Trimming took off 0 bases at V and 7 bases at J, with 9 bases between the two ends. The CDR3 nucleotides are TGTGCCAGCAGCCAATCAAGGGATTCTGGCTACACCTTC. Protein sequence: CASSQSRDSGYTF.

J is TRBJ2-3 and V is TRBV27; 13 positions agree with TRBD2. Losses at the gene ends were 7 bases for V and 2 bases for J; bases not matched to a gene: 6. The length of the CDR3 is 16 residues. The germline gives CDR1 MNHEY, CDR2 SMNVEV (reference sequence). CDR3 bases: TGTGCCAGCAAACTAGCGGGGGGGCTGGACACAGATACGCAGTATTTT. Translation gives CASKLAGGLDTDTQYF.

The chain employs TRBV28 and TRBJ2-7; 7 nucleotides align to TRBD1. Trimming at V came to 2 bases and at J to 0 bases, leaving 7 bases not matched to a gene. The CDR3 is 16 amino acids. The germline V gene encodes CDR1 MDHEN and CDR2 SYDVKM. Here the CDR3 DNA reads TGTGCCAGCAGTTTAAACGGCAGGGGGAGCTCCTACGAGCAGTACTTC. Translated, it gives CASSLNGRGSSYEQYF.

This clone was counted between two and nine times. This chain links TRBV18 with TRBJ1-4, with D uncertain. The CDR3 is 14 amino acids. Trimming removed 8 bases at V and 5 bases at J, with 15 bases between. Germline assignment: CDR1 KGHSH and CDR2 LQKENI. CDR3 coding DNA: TGTGCCAGCGGCGATGGGCAGAAAAATGAAAAACTGTTTTTT. Amino acid sequence: CASGDGQKNEKLFF.

This clone was picked up one time. Other DNA sequences from this sample encode an identical CDR3 as well. This chain uses TRBV6-1 with TRBJ1-2; 8 bases match TRBD1. The germline V gene has CDR1 MNHNS and CDR2 SASEGT. This CDR3 comprises 13 residues. V shed 2 bases, J shed 4 bases, and the junction held 0 bases outside the gene matches. CDR3 sequence: CASSEQGAYGYTF. CDR3 sequence (DNA): TGTGCCAGCAGTGAACAGGGGGCCTATGGCTACACCTTC.

The rearrangement joins TRBV5-4 to TRBJ2-1; the match to TRBD1 covers 8 bases. The V gene's germline CDR1 is SGHNT and CDR2 YYREEE (reference sequence). V was clipped by 4 bases and J by 2 bases; unmatched bases: 5. The CDR3 has 15 amino acids. CDR3 DNA: TGTGCCAGCAGCCCCCAGGGACAGGCCTACAATGAGCAGTTCTTC. It translates to CASSPQGQAYNEQFF.

The chain links TRBV7-9 to TRBJ2-7; the D gene is possibly TRBD2 (5 bases). The CDR3 spans 13 residues. Germline V gene data show CDR1 as SEHNR and CDR2 as FQNEAQ (reference sequence). V was pared by 7 bases and J by 3 bases, with 13 bases between. This CDR3 is CASTTGVHYEQYF. CDR3 bases: TGTGCCAGCACCACCGGGGTTCACTACGAGCAGTACTTC.

The chain carries TRBV19 and TRBJ2-3; 13 bases fit TRBD2. The CDR3 runs to 15 residues. J lost 3 bases, V lost 8 bases, and 5 bases had no gene match. Germline V gene sequence: CDR1 LNHDA, CDR2 SQIVND (reference sequence). The CDR3 loop reads CASGQTSGGTDTQYF. Written as DNA, the CDR3 is TGTGCCAGTGGCCAGACTAGCGGGGGGACAGATACGCAGTATTTT.

This chain links TRBV4-1 with TRBJ2-1; 11 bases are a match to TRBD2. Germline CDR1 reads MGHRA; CDR2 reads YSYEKL. The CDR3 has 16 residues. The V and J ends lost 4 bases and 7 bases, in that order; junction bases with no gene match: 9. The CDR3 is CASSLLGLAGSNEQFF. The CDR3 DNA reads TGCGCCAGCAGCCTGTTAGGACTAGCGGGCTCTAATGAGCAGTTCTTC.

The chain has TRBV2 and TRBJ2-7, with TRBD2 as a possible D gene (5 bases). The germline V and J ends were trimmed by 7 bases and 6 bases, with 16 bases remaining between them. Germline CDR1 reads SNHLY; CDR2 reads FYNNEI. This CDR3 has 13 residues. The CDR3 here is CASNSPGMSEQYF. Written as DNA, the CDR3 is TGTGCCAGCAATTCACCGGGGATGAGCGAGCAGTACTTC.

The chain employs TRBV9 and TRBJ1-2; tentatively, D is TRBD1 (6 bases). The CDR3 covers 14 residues. In germline, CDR1 is SGDLS, CDR2 YYNGEE. Trimming stripped 0 bases from V and 5 bases from J, with 11 bases between. The CDR3 here is CASSVVEGGYGYTF. CDR3 sequence (DNA): TGTGCCAGCAGCGTAGTAGAGGGGGGGTATGGCTACACCTTC.

J is TRBJ2-5 and V is TRBV18; 10 nucleotides agree with TRBD1. This CDR3 region has 14 residues. Germline V gene lookup returns CDR1 KGHSH and CDR2 LQKENI. V dropped 6 bases and J dropped 4; count of bases not matched to a gene: 5. The CDR3 loop is CASSIDRGPETQYF. CDR3 in DNA: TGTGCCAGCTCGATCGACAGGGGGCCAGAGACCCAGTACTTC.

The CDR3 is CASSEVGGLAYNEQFF. DNA of the CDR3: TGTGCCAGCAGTGAAGTTGGGGGGCTGGCCTACAATGAGCAGTTCTTC. The rearrangement joins TRBV6-1 to TRBJ2-1; either TRBD1 or TRBD2 may fit D (6 bases each). CDR3 length equals 16 residues. V lost 1 base to trimming and J lost 2 bases, with 12 bases between them. Germline CDR1 is MNHNS and CDR2 is SASEGT.

This clone was observed a handful of times. The chain joins TRBV5-4 to TRBJ1-6, with D possibly TRBD1 on 5 matching bases. CDR1 SGHNT and CDR2 YYREEE come from the germline V gene (reference sequence). The CDR3 extends over 16 amino acids. The V end was cut by 3 bases, the J end by 9 bases, with 19 bases between. CDR3: CASSSLRAGWSSPLHF. CDR3 DNA: TGTGCCAGCAGCTCCCTCCGAGCAGGGTGGAGTTCACCCCTCCACTTT.

The chain recombines TRBV27 with TRBJ1-5, with 12 bases matching TRBD1. Germline CDR1 reads MNHEY; CDR2 reads SMNVEV (reference sequence). The CDR3 runs 17 residues. V trimming: 4 bases; J trimming: 4 bases; junction bases outside the gene matches: 8. In nucleotides, the CDR3 is TGTGCCAGCAGTTCTCGGAGGGGACAGGGGGCAAATCAGCCCCAGCATTTT. As protein: CASSSRRGQGANQPQHF.

This clone was counted a few times. This sequence joins TRBV7-2 and TRBJ1-6; D gene unclear. This CDR3 is 16 amino acids long. From germline, CDR1 is SGHTA and CDR2 FQGNSA. V was shortened by 5 bases and J by 7 bases, with 18 bases between the two germline ends. CDR3 loop: CASSPQLRTANSPLHF. The CDR3 DNA reads TGTGCCAGCAGCCCTCAATTACGGACGGCAAATTCACCCCTCCACTTT.

V is TRBV6-5 and J is TRBJ1-2, with unresolved D. This CDR3 region has 15 residues. The germline V and J ends were trimmed by 7 bases and 2 bases, with 17 bases remaining between them. Germline V gene lookup returns CDR1 MNHEY and CDR2 SVGAGI. The CDR3 is CASTDTLRENYGYTF. The DNA of the CDR3 is TGTGCCAGCACTGACACCTTGAGGGAAAACTATGGCTACACCTTC.